This T cell receptor beta chain was sequenced for a study of OX40 agonist ivuxolimab in advanced cancers. Study summary: Patients' therapy was ivuxolimab, an antibody that acts as an agonist of OX40 (CD134). Of the participants, approximately 44% had some prior anti-PD-1, anti-PD-L1 or anti-CTLA-4 therapy, which was allowed. General study points: Patients with a partial response at 0.1-3.0 mg/kg had among the lowest clonal expansion.

Only in-frame clones appear in the TCRdb table, and some are missing; sequencing was by immunoSEQ multiplex PCR. The sample carries about 58,000 clones, more than 75% recorded once. This CDR3 has 17 amino acids. V lost 4 bases and J lost 8; bases outside the gene matches: 11. CDR1 and CDR2 (germline): SGHAT, FQNNGV. With respect to this clone: Its antigen is as yet unknown.

The TCR sequence derives from an adult with an advanced solid tumor such as melanoma, head and neck, liver or kidney cancer. The chain joins TRBV11-2 to TRBJ2-1, with TRBD2 matching 13 bases. Sequences were derived from CD4+ or CD8+ T cells sorted from blood, sampled in a trial of the OX40 agonist ivuxolimab. In nucleotides, the CDR3 is TGTGCCAGCAGCTCGACAACACGGACTAGCGGGAGCTATGAGCAGTTCTTC. It is translated as CASSSTTRTSGSYEQFF.